This TCR beta chain was identified in a study of T cell responses to AZD1222 COVID-19 vaccine. Study in general: It was second doses at about 4 or about 12 weeks that were pooled.

In germline, CDR1 is LNHNV, CDR2 YYDKDF (reference sequence). CDR3 size: 16 residues. The V end was cut by 1 base, the J end by 0 bases, with 9 bases between. Study-wide results and caveats: Among AZD1222 vaccinees, only six were seropositive at baseline. Spike-specific TCR breadth and depth rose after two AZD1222 doses. The donor cohort was predominantly white British with a female majority, and clonal diversity may have been underestimated.

As regards this clone: Its specificity is not known.

Clones were sequenced by immunoSEQ multiplex PCR, and TCRdb holds only the in-frame ones, with some missing. The top ten hold roughly 3% of the sample, which has about 110,000 clones, approximately 86% seen once. The input for sequencing was peripheral blood, taken on day 0 of AZD1222 vaccination. The genes are TRBV15 and TRBJ1-4; weak D call: TRBD1 (5 bases). The origin of this receptor is an adult in good health. The CDR3 sequence is CATSRAGGATNEKLFF. CDR3 DNA sequence: TGTGCCACCAGCAGAGCAGGAGGGGCAACTAATGAAAAACTGTTTTTT.